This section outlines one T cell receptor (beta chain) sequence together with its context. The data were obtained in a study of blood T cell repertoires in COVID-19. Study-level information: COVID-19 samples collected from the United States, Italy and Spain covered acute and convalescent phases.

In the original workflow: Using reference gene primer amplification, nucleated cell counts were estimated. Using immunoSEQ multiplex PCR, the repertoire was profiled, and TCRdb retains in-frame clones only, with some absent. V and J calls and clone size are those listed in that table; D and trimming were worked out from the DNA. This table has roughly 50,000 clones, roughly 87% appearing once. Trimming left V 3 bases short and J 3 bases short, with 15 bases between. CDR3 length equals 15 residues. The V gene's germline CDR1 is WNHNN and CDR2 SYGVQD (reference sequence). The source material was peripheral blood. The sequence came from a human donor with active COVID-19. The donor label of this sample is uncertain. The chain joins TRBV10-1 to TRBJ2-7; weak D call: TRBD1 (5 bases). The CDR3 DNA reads TGCGCCAGCAGTGATCAAGGGGTAAGTTACTACGAGCAGTACTTC. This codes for CASSDQGVSYYEQYF.